This T cell receptor (beta chain) originates from a study of radiotherapy plus CTLA-4 blockade in lung cancer (dated 2018 in TCRdb). Describing the broader study: Objective responses occurred in 18% of enrolled patients, and over 30% achieved disease control.

The study evaluated CTLA-4 blockade (ipilimumab) given together with focal radiation therapy in patients who had chemo-refractory metastatic non-small-cell lung cancer. From the germline V gene, CDR1 is KGHSH and CDR2 is LQKENI. From its cysteine to its phenylalanine, the CDR3 spans 15 amino acids. The CDR3 DNA has 45 bases and is translated from base 1. V is cut by 2 bases and J by 4 bases, and the space between the germline ends is 13 bases. Preparation of the library involved the immunoSEQ multiplex PCR assay. TCRdb took over this immuneACCESS table, retaining in-frame rearrangements with V and J assigned. Such tables are incomplete; in checked studies, under half of the missing clones stem from an unresolved V gene, and the remainder is unexplained. The sample table records roughly 57,000 clones; just under 85% of these occur just once. More than 5.5% of the sample is held by the ten biggest clonotypes.

Broad study findings and their caveats: The strongest predictors of response were reported to be early dynamic shifts in blood T cell clones along with a rise in serum interferon-beta following radiation. After treatment with radiotherapy and ipilimumab, TCR clones that came from tumors expanded in the peripheral blood.

This clone was recorded only once. Its antigen is currently not known. Base qualities are missing; no much larger clone stands one base away. The receptor was derived from a human donor with non-small cell lung cancer whose response to radiotherapy plus ipilimumab could not be evaluated. The sample here was peripheral blood, taken from a patient treated with radiotherapy plus ipilimumab. Rearrangement joined TRBV18 to TRBJ2-3; a weak D assignment points to TRBD1 (5 bases agree). This receptor carries the CDR3 CASSPTQGDADTQYF. The DNA sequence is as follows: TGTGCCAGCTCACCAACTCAGGGTGATGCAGATACGCAGTATTTT. The full variable domain, with segments outside the CDR3 supplied by the reference TRBV18 and TRBJ2-3 proteins, appears as NAGVMQNPRHLVRRRGQEARLRCSPMKGHSHVYWYRQLPEEGLKFMVYLQKENIIDESGMPKERFSAEFPKEGPSILRIQQVVRGDSAAYFCASSPTQGDADTQYFGPGTRLTVL.